Listed here are 22 T cell receptor beta chains from one sample, sequenced in a study of blood T cell repertoires in COVID-19. Sequenced by immunoSEQ multiplex PCR; TCRdb stores in-frame clones only, minus some. Here the sample spans about 250,000 clones, 85% to 90% being singletons. Sequenced: PBMCs or T cells enriched from blood (not recorded which). These receptors were taken from a young woman who had recovered from COVID-19.

Only one count was recorded for this clone. The chain combines TRBV9 with TRBJ1-5; no firm D call. V was shortened by 0 bases and J by 7 bases, with 8 bases between the two germline ends. The CDR3 sequence is 13 residues long. CDR1 is SGDLS and CDR2 is YYNGEE in the germline V gene. This CDR3 reads CASSVGGLQPQHF. CDR3 DNA: TGTGCCAGCAGCGTAGGCGGGTTGCAGCCCCAGCATTTT. Combining the CDR3 with reference TRBV9 and TRBJ1-5 gives the whole variable domain DSGVTQTPKHLITATGQRVTLRCSPRSGDLSVYWYQQSLDQGLQFLIQYYNGEERAKGNILERFSAQQFPDLHSELNLSSLELGDSALYFCASSVGGLQPQHFGDGTRLSIL.

The V call is TRBV5-4, the J call TRBJ2-1; 8 bases line up with TRBD1. The CDR3 consists of 15 residues. The germline CDR1 and CDR2 sequences are SGHNT and YYREEE (reference sequence). V dropped 5 bases and J dropped 4; count of bases not matched to a gene: 8. CDR3 sequence reads: CASRGRTGPYNEQFF. The CDR3 DNA is TGTGCCAGCAGAGGTCGGACAGGGCCTTACAATGAGCAGTTCTTC.

The chain combines TRBV2 with TRBJ1-2; D perhaps matches TRBD1 (5 bases). This CDR3 contains 15 residues. V lost 3 bases and J lost 8, with 19 bases in between. CDR1 and CDR2 from the germline V gene are SNHLY and FYNNEI. The CDR3 DNA is TGTGCCAGCAGTGAGGATTTGGGCGGGGGACGCGGCTACACCTTC. This translates into CASSEDLGGGRGYTF.

The V call is TRBV6-4, the J call TRBJ2-1; 7 nucleotides align to TRBD2. Losses at the gene ends were 4 bases for V and 4 bases for J; bases not matched to a gene: 7. Germline CDR1 and CDR2: MRHNA and SNTAGT. The CDR3 runs to 15 residues. DNA of the CDR3: TGTGCCAGCAGTGTGGGGGGGGTCTCTTACAATGAGCAGTTCTTC. This gives the protein CASSVGGVSYNEQFF.

The chain recombines TRBV7-9 with TRBJ2-3, with D maybe TRBD2 (5 bases). V lost 7 bases to trimming and J lost 1 base, with 12 bases between them. The CDR3 is made up of 14 amino acids. CDR1 is SEHNR and CDR2 is FQNEAQ in the germline V gene (reference sequence). CDR3 sequence (DNA): TGTGCCAGCACCTCTTCCGGGGGCACAGATACGCAGTATTTT. The encoded protein is CASTSSGGTDTQYF.

The table lists this clone with a count of one. This chain connects TRBV27 to TRBJ1-1, with 7 bases lining up with TRBD1. The CDR3 is 15 residues long. The junction had 7 bases not matched to a gene; V was cut back by 5 bases and J by 1 base. The V gene's germline CDR1 is MNHEY and CDR2 SMNVEV (reference sequence). The CDR3: CASSPGTDWNTEAFF. The CDR3 bases are TGTGCCAGCAGTCCAGGGACAGACTGGAACACTGAAGCTTTCTTT.

The sample holds one count of this clone. V and J are TRBV4-2 and TRBJ2-7, with 9 bases that match TRBD2. Germline trimming cut 4 bases from V and 0 bases from J; bases unmatched to any gene: 7. Germline CDR1 is LGHNA and CDR2 is YNFKEQ. This CDR3 region has 16 residues. CDR3 sequence reads: CASSPRAGGYSYEQYF. CDR3 DNA: TGTGCCAGCAGCCCGCGAGCGGGGGGATACTCCTACGAGCAGTACTTC.

This chain connects TRBV9 to TRBJ1-3, with unresolved D. Germline V CDR1 and CDR2: SGDLS, YYNGEE. V was trimmed by 1 base and J by 0 bases, leaving 8 bases between them. The CDR3 has 15 amino acids. CDR3 nucleotides: TGTGCCAGCAGCGTAAAACGGGGCTCTGGAAACACCATATATTTT. Its translation: CASSVKRGSGNTIYF.

This clone has a single count. V and J are TRBV14 and TRBJ1-5; tentatively, D is TRBD1 (6 bases). CDR3 size: 14 residues. From germline, CDR1 is SGHDN and CDR2 FVKESK. The germline V and J ends were trimmed by 4 bases and 7 bases, with 14 bases remaining between them. The CDR3 spells CASSLGQPGQPQHF. In DNA, the CDR3 is TGTGCCAGCAGCCTCGGACAGCCTGGACAGCCCCAGCATTTT. Drawing the rest from reference TRBV14 and TRBJ1-5, the complete variable domain is EAGVTQFPSHSVIEKGQTVTLRCDPISGHDNLYWYRRVMGKEIKFLLHFVKESKQDESGMPNNRFLAERTGGTYSTLKVQPAELEDSGVYFCASSLGQPGQPQHFGDGTRLSIL.

This chain links TRBV15 with TRBJ1-3; the D gene is possibly TRBD1 (5 bases). V was trimmed by 3 bases and J by 7 bases, leaving 28 bases between them. Looked up from germline, CDR1 is LNHNV and CDR2 is YYDKDF (reference sequence). There are 19 residues in the CDR3. The CDR3 protein is CATSRTEGDLPVIGNTIYF. CDR3 nucleotides: TGTGCCACCAGCAGGACGGAAGGGGATCTCCCAGTTATAGGGAACACCATATATTTT.

The chain is built from TRBV11-3 and TRBJ2-1; 10 bases match TRBD1. After removal of 8 bases from V and 0 bases from J, the junction contained 4 bases not matched to a gene. Per germline, CDR1 SGHNT and CDR2 YENEEA. This CDR3 has 15 residues. Written as DNA, the CDR3 is TGTGCCAGCCAGAGGGACAGGGGCTCCTACAATGAGCAGTTCTTC. Amino acids: CASQRDRGSYNEQFF.

Comment on this clone: The junction and the germline gene differ at one end; a read error may be behind it. The chain recombines TRBV7-7 with TRBJ2-3; 8 bases line up with TRBD2. Germline V CDR1 and CDR2: SSHAT, FNYEAQ (reference sequence). The CDR3 length is 17 residues. CDR3 protein: CASSCTSRGGRTDTQYF. DNA for the CDR3: TGTGCTAGCAGCTGCACTTCTCGGGGGGGGCGCACAGATACGCAGTATTTT.

The chain combines TRBV5-1 with TRBJ2-7; 7 bases agree with TRBD2. Unmatched junction bases numbered 10, after V lost 10 bases and J lost 3 bases. The CDR3 covers 13 residues. Germline CDR1 SGHRS, CDR2 YFSETQ. This CDR3 is CASSGGVGYEQYF. Written as DNA, the CDR3 is TGCGCCTCCTCGGGGGGAGTCGGCTACGAGCAGTACTTC.

The CDR3 DNA reads as TGTGCCAGCAGACAAGACGGGGGGGTCGATCGAAGAGGTTATGGCTACACCTTC. Its protein product is CASRQDGGVDRRGYGYTF. The chain is built from TRBV7-6 and TRBJ1-2, with D possibly TRBD1 on 5 matching bases. Trimming left V 6 bases short and J 5 bases short, with 28 bases between. Germline V lookup: CDR1 SGHVS, CDR2 FNYEAQ. The CDR3 is made up of 18 amino acids.

The chain is built from TRBV7-6 and TRBJ2-3, with 14 bases lining up with TRBD2. CDR1 is SGHVS and CDR2 is FNYEAQ in the germline V gene. Unmatched junction bases numbered 15, after V lost 1 base and J lost 3 bases. The CDR3 has 21 residues. CDR3 coding DNA: TGTGCCAGCAGCTTAGGAGCCTTGAGGACTAGCGGGGGGCGGCAAACAGATACGCAGTATTTT. The encoded protein is CASSLGALRTSGGRQTDTQYF.

The table lists this clone with a count of one. The junction does not match germline at one end; this may be a read error. The V and J genes are TRBV18 and TRBJ2-5; 9 bases are a match to TRBD1. This CDR3 spans 15 amino acids. Per germline, CDR1 KGHSH and CDR2 LQKENI. This CDR3 reads CASSPNTQTGGGPHF. The CDR3 bases are TGTGCCAGCTCACCCAATACCCAAACAGGGGGCGGCCCCCACTTC. The full variable domain, rest sourced from reference TRBV18 and TRBJ2-5, is NAGVMQNPRHLVRRRGQEARLRCSPMKGHSHVYWYRQLPEEGLKFMVYLQKENIIDESGMPKERFSAEFPKEGPSILRIQQVVRGDSAAYFCASSPNTQTGGGPHFGPGTRLLVL.

The chain joins TRBV10-2 to TRBJ2-5, with TRBD2 identical over 13 bases. This CDR3 is 16 amino acids long. Germline V gene data show CDR1 as WSHSY and CDR2 as SAAADI. The ends lost 7 bases at V and 0 bases at J; junction bases unmatched: 5. The chain's CDR3 is CASTLAGGTYQETQYF. CDR3 DNA: TGCGCCAGCACACTAGCGGGGGGGACGTACCAAGAGACCCAGTACTTC.

The chain employs TRBV30 and TRBJ2-2, with D perhaps matching TRBD1 (5 bases). The V gene lost 1 base and the J gene lost 4 bases, with 13 bases spanning the gap. CDR3 length equals 15 residues. Germline V gene lookup returns CDR1 GTSNPN and CDR2 SVGIG (reference sequence). CDR3 region: CAWSETAAVTGELFF. The DNA for the CDR3 is TGTGCCTGGAGTGAGACAGCCGCGGTCACCGGGGAGCTGTTTTTT.

The gene calls are TRBV28 and TRBJ1-1, with D perhaps TRBD1 (5 bases). V was pared by 5 bases and J by 11 bases, with 18 bases between. CDR3 size: 13 residues. CDR1 and CDR2 (germline): MDHEN, SYDVKM. CDR3 loop: CASSGAPTARAFF. The CDR3 region has the DNA TGTGCCAGCAGTGGGGCTCCGACAGCTAGGGCTTTCTTT.

V usage is TRBV4-2 and J usage is TRBJ2-3, with D tentatively TRBD2 (7 bases). Germline CDR1 and CDR2: LGHNA and YNFKEQ. This CDR3 region has 15 residues. Trimming removed 5 bases at V and 5 bases at J, with 17 bases between. The CDR3 protein is CASSGNLGGRDTQYF. Written as DNA, the CDR3 is TGTGCCAGCAGCGGCAACCTCGGGGGGCGAGATACGCAGTATTTT.

The chain carries TRBV7-9 and TRBJ2-7; 8 bases agree with TRBD1. Germline CDR1 reads SEHNR; CDR2 reads FQNEAQ (reference sequence). The ends lost 4 bases at V and 5 bases at J; junction bases unmatched: 4. This CDR3 comprises 13 residues. DNA of the CDR3: TGTGCCAGCAGCTCCAGGGGGCCGGACGAGCAGTACTTC. Its translation: CASSSRGPDEQYF.

This clone was detected a few times. The genes are TRBV9 and TRBJ1-1, with D hard to call. CDR1 SGDLS and CDR2 YYNGEE come from the germline V gene. Trimming stripped 2 bases from V and 4 bases from J, with 12 bases between. This CDR3 has 14 residues. CDR3 nucleotide sequence: TGTGCCAGCAGCGTTGTAAGTGAGGGCACTGAAGCTTTCTTT. It specifies CASSVVSEGTEAFF.